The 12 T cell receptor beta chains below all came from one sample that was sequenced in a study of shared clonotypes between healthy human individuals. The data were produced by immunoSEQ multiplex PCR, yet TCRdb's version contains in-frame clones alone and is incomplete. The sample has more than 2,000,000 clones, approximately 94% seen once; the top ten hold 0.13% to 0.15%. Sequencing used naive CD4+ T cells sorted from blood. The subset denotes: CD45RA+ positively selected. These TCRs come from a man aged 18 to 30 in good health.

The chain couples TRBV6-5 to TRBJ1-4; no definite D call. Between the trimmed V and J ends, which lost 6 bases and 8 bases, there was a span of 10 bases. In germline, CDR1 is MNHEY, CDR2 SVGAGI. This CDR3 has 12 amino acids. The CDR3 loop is CASRWGEEKLFF. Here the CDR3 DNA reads TGTGCCAGCAGGTGGGGTGAGGAAAAACTGTTTTTT.

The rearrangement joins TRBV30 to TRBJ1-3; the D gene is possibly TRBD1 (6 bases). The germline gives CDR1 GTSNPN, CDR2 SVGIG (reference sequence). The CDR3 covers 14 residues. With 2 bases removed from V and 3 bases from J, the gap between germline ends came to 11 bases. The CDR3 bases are TGTGCCTGGAGTAGGGGGGCTGGTGGAAACACCATATATTTT. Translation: CAWSRGAGGNTIYF.

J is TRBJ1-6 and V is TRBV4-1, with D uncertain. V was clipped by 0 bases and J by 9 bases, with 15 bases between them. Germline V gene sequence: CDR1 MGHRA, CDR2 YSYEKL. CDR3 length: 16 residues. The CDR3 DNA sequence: TGCGCCAGCAGCCAAGAGGCCACAGCCTCCGGTTCACCCCTCCACTTT. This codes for CASSQEATASGSPLHF.

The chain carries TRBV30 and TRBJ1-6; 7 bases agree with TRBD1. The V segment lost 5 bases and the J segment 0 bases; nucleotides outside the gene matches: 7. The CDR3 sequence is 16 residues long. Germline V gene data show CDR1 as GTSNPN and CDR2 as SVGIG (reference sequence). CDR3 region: CAWEGQLSSYNSPLHF. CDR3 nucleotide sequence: TGTGCCTGGGAGGGACAGTTAAGCTCCTATAATTCACCCCTCCACTTT.

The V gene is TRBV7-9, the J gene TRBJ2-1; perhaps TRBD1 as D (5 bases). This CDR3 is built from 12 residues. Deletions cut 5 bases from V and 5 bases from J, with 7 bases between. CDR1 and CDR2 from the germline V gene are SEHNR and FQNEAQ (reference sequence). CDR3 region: CASSVRDNEQFF. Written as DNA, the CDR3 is TGTGCCAGCAGCGTCAGGGACAATGAGCAGTTCTTC.

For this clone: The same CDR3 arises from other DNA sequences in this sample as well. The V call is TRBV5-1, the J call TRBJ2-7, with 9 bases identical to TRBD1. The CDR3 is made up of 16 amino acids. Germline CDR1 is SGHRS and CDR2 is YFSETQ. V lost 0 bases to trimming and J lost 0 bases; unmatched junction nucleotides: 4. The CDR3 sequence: CASSLGGTGTSYEQYF. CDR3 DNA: TGCGCCAGCAGCTTGGGAGGGACAGGGACCTCCTACGAGCAGTACTTC.

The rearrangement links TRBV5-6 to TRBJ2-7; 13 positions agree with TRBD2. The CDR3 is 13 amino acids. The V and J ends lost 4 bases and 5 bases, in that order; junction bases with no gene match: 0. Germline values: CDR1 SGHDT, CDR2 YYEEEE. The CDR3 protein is CASSGTSGNEQYF. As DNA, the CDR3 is TGTGCCAGCAGCGGGACTAGCGGGAACGAGCAGTACTTC.

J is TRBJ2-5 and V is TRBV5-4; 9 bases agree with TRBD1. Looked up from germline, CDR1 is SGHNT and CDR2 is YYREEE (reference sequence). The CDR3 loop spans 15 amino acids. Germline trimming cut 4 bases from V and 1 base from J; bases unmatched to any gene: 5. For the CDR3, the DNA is TGTGCCAGCAGCGAACCGGGACAGGGCCAAGAGACCCAGTACTTC. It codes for CASSEPGQGQETQYF. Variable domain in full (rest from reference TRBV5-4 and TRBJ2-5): ETGVTQSPTHLIKTRGQQVTLRCSSQSGHNTVSWYQQALGQGPQFIFQYYREEENGRGNFPPRFSGLQFPNYSSELNVNALELDDSALYLCASSEPGQGQETQYFGPGTRLLVL.

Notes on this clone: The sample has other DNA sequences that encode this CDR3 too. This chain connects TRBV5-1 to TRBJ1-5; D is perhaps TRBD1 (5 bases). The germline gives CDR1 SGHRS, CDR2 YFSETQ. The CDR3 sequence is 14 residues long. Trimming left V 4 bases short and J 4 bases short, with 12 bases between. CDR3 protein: CASSPAGGNQPQHF. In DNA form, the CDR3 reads TGCGCCAGCAGCCCCGCTGGGGGAAATCAGCCCCAGCATTTT.

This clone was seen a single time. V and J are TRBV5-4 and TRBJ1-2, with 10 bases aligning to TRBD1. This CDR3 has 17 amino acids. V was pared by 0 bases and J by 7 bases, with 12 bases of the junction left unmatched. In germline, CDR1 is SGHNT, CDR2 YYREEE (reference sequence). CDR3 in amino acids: CASSLALGQGSNSGYTF. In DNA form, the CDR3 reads TGTGCCAGCAGCTTGGCCCTGGGACAGGGGTCTAATAGTGGCTACACCTTC.

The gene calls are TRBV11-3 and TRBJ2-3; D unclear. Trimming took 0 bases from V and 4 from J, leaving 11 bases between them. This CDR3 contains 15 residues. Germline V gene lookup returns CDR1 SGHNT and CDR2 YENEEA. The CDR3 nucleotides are TGTGCCAGCAGCTTAGACTCGAACGGGCCAGATACGCAGTATTTT. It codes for CASSLDSNGPDTQYF. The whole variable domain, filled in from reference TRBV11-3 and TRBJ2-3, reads EAGVVQSPRYKIIEKKQPVAFWCNPISGHNTLYWYLQNLGQGPELLIRYENEEAVDDSQLPKDRFSAERLKGVDSTLKIQPAELGDSAVYLCASSLDSNGPDTQYFGPGTRLTVL.

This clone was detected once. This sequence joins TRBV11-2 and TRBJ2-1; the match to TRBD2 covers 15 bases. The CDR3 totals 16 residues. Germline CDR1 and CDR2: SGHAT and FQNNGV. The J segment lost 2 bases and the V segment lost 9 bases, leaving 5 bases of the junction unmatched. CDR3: CASGLAGGLAYNEQFF. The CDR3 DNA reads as TGTGCCAGTGGACTAGCGGGAGGGCTGGCCTACAATGAGCAGTTCTTC.